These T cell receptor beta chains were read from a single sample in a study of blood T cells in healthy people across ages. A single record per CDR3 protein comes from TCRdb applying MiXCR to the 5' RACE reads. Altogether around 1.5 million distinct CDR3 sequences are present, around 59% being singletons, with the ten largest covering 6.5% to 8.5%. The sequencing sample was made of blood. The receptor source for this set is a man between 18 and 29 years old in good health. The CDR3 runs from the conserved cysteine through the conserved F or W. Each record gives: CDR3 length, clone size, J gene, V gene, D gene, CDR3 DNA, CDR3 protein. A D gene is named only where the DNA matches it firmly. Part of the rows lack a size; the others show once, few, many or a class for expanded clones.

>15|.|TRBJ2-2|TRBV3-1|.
TGTGCCAGCAGCCACTGGGACTCGAACACCGGGGAGCTGTTTTTT
CASSHWDSNTGELFF
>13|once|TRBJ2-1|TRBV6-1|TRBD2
TGTGCCAGCACTCTAGCGGGATACAATGAGCAGTTCTTC
CASTLAGYNEQFF
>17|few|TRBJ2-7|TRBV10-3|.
TGTGCCATCAGTGAGTCGACTCCCCACACGGCTTCCTACGAGCAGTACTTC
CAISESTPHTASYEQYF
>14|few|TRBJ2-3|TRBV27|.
TGTGCCAGCAGTCTGGGGGGGCGCGGAGATACGCAGTATTTT
CASSLGGRGDTQYF
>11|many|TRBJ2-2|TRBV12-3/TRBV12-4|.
TGTGCCAGCAGCCCCCCCGGGGAGCTGTTTTTT
CASSPPGELFF
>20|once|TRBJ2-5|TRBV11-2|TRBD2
TGTGCCAGCAGCTTAGTCCTAGCGGGAGGGCGATTAGGATCTAAAGAGACCCAGTACTTC
CASSLVLAGGRLGSKETQYF
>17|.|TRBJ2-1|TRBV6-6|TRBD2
TGTGCCGTCTACGGGGCTAGCGGGGCCAGCTCCTACAATGAGCAGTTCTTC
CAVYGASGASSYNEQFF
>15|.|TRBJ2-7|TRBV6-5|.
TGTGCCAGCAGTTACTCCAGGCAGCTCTCCTACGAGCAGTACTTC
CASSYSRQLSYEQYF
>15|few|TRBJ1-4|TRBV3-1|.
TGTGCCAGCAGCCAAGTCGGTACAACTAATGAAAAACTGTTTTTT
CASSQVGTTNEKLFF
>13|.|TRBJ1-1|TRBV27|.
TGTGCCAGCAGCCTAGGGGCGTCCACGGAAGCTTTCTTT
CASSLGASTEAFF
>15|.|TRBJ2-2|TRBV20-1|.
TGCAGTGCCTCACCCTCCGGACTCAACACCGGGGAGCTGTTTTTT
CSASPSGLNTGELFF
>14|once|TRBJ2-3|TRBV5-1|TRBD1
TGCGCCAGCAGCTTGGTGGACAGGGGAGATACGCAGTATTTT
CASSLVDRGDTQYF
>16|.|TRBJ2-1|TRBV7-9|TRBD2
TGTGCCAGCAGCCCGACCAGCGGGAGGTCATACAATGAGCAGTTCTTC
CASSPTSGRSYNEQFF
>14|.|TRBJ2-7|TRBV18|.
TGTGCCAGCTCACCAGCGGGCCCCCCCTACGAGCAGTACTTC
CASSPAGPPYEQYF
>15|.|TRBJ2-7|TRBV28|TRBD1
TGTGCCAGCAGTTTAATTCGGACAGGGGCCTACGAGCAGTACTTC
CASSLIRTGAYEQYF
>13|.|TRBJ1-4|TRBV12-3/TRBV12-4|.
TGTGCCAGCAGCCCCGGACAGTGGGAAAAACTGTTTTTT
CASSPGQWEKLFF
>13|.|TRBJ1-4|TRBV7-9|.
TGTGCCAGCAGCTTAATCTCAAAGGAAAAACTGTTTTTT
CASSLISKEKLFF
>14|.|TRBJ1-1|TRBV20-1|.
TGCAGTGCTAGAGGTGCAGGGGCGAACACTGAAGCTTTCTTT
CSARGAGANTEAFF
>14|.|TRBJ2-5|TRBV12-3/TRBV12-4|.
TGTGCCAGCAGTTTAGTGGTAGAGGCGGAGACCCAGTACTTC
CASSLVVEAETQYF
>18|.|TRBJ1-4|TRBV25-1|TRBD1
TGTGCCAGCAGTCAATCCGAATTCAGGGACAGGGAGAGAGAAAAACTGTTTTTT
CASSQSEFRDREREKLFF
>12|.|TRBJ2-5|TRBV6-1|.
TGTGCCAGCAGTCTTCAGGGCCTGGGGCAGTACTTC
CASSLQGLGQYF
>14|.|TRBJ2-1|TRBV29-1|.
TGCAGCGTTGAAGGGGGCCATCAGGGGACCCAGCAGTTCTTC
CSVEGGHQGTQQFF
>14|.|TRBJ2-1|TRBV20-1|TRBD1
TGCAGTGCTAGAGTGACAGGGGCTTACAATGAGCAGTTCTTC
CSARVTGAYNEQFF
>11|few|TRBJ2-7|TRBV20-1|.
TGCAGTGGTGTCGGTACCTACGAGCAGTACTTC
CSGVGTYEQYF
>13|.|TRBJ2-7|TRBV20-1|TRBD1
TGCAGTGCTAGCCGGGACAGGGTTTACGAGCAGTACTTC
CSASRDRVYEQYF
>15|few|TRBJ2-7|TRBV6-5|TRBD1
TGTGCCAGCAGTCACCGGACAGGGGGATTCTACGAGCAGTACTTC
CASSHRTGGFYEQYF
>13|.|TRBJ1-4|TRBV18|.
TGTGCCAGCTCAGAACAGCAAAATGAAAAACTGTTTTTT
CASSEQQNEKLFF
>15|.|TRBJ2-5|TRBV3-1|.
TGTGCCAGCAGCCAAAACTATCCCCCTCAAGAGACCCAGTACTTC
CASSQNYPPQETQYF
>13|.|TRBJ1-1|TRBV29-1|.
TGCAGCGTCGCTGGAATGTTGAGTACTGAAGCTTTCTTT
CSVAGMLSTEAFF
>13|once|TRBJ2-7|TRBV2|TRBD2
TGTGCCAGCATGGGGACTAGCGGGAGCGAGCAGTACTTC
CASMGTSGSEQYF
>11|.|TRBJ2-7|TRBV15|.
TGTGCCACAAGAGGAACCCGGCGGCAGTACTTC
CATRGTRRQYF
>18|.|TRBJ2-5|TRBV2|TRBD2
TGTGCCAGCAGGCGTCCGGGACTAGCGCGAGCGCCGGGAGAGACCCAGTACTTC
CASRRPGLARAPGETQYF
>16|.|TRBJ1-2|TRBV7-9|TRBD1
TGTGCCAGCAGCGCCCCGGTCGGGGACAGGATCTATGGCTACACCTTC
CASSAPVGDRIYGYTF
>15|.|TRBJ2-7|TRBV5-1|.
TGCGCCAGCAGCTCTCGGGACCCAAGGGACTACGAGCAGTACTTC
CASSSRDPRDYEQYF
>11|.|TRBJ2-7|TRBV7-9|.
TGTGCCAACAGCTTCGGGACAGAGCAGTACTTC
CANSFGTEQYF
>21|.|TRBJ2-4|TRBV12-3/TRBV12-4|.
TGTGCCAGCAGTTTACTTCCCCGACAGGAAGTTTTCGCCGTTACGAAAAACATTCAGTACTTC
CASSLLPRQEVFAVTKNIQYF
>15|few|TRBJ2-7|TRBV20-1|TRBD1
TGCAGTGCTAGACCGGTCCGGGACAGGGTCTACGAGCAGTACTTC
CSARPVRDRVYEQYF
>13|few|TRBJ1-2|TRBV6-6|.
TGTGCCAGCAGTTTCGGGGGAGATGATGGCTACACCTTC
CASSFGGDDGYTF
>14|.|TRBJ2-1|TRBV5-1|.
TGCGCCAGCAGCTTGTTGGAGGCGGACTATGAGCAGTTCTTC
CASSLLEADYEQFF
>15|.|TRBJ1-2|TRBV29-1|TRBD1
TGCAGCGTTCCAAGACAGGGGGCCGGGTGGGATGGCTACACCTTC
CSVPRQGAGWDGYTF
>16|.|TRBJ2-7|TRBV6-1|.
TGTGCCAGCAGTGAACCCCACAGGAGCTCCTACAATGAGCAGTACTTC
CASSEPHRSSYNEQYF
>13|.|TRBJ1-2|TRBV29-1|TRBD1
TGCAGCGTATCGGACAGGGTCAGAAAAGGCTACACCTTC
CSVSDRVRKGYTF
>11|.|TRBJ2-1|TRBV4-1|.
TGCGCCAGCAGCCAAGATGCTAGCTTGTTCTTC
CASSQDASLFF
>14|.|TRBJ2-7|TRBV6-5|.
TGTGCCAGCAGTTACACCCTAGAAAGCAACGAGCAGTACTTC
CASSYTLESNEQYF
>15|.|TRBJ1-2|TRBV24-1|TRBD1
TGTGCCACCAGTGATCGGACAGGGCCAAACTATGGCTACACCTTC
CATSDRTGPNYGYTF
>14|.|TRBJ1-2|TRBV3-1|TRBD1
TGTGCCAGCAGCGCCGGGACAGGGATCTATGGCTACACCTTC
CASSAGTGIYGYTF
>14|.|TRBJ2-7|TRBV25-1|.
TGTGCCAGCGGGGAGACCGGGCCACACTACGAGCAGTACTTC
CASGETGPHYEQYF
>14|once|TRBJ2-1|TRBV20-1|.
TGCAGTGCTAGCTCCAGGCGAAACTACAATGAGCAGTTCTTC
CSASSRRNYNEQFF
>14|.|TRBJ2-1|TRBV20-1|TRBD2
TGCAGTGCCAACCGACTAGCGGGAGCCAATGAGCAGTTCTTC
CSANRLAGANEQFF
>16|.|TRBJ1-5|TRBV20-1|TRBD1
TGCAGTGCTAGACGACAGGGGGCGCAGGGGAATCAGCCCCAGCATTTT
CSARRQGAQGNQPQHF
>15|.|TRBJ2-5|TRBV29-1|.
TGCAGCGTTGGGGGAAGGACAAAAATGGAGAATGAGCAGTACTTC
CSVGGRTKMENEQYF
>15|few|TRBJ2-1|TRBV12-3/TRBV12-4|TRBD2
TGTGCCAGCAGTTTAGCGGGGACTAGCAGCAATGAGCAGTTCTTC
CASSLAGTSSNEQFF
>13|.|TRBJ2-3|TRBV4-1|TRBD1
TGCGCCAGCAGGTCACAGGGGGCAGATACGCAGTATTTT
CASRSQGADTQYF